The T cell receptor beta chain under discussion was sequenced for a study of blood T cell repertoires in COVID-19. Study summary: Sources were T cells, B-cell-depleted T cells, or PBMCs; the material itself was cDNA or gDNA.

V was pared by 3 bases and J by 6 bases, with 5 bases of the junction left unmatched. Germline V CDR1 and CDR2: SGHTA, FQGNSA. The CDR3 has 14 residues. Patients of the Seattle cohort, enrolled during active infection, were followed longitudinally. Generated by immunoSEQ multiplex PCR, the TCRdb table keeps only in-frame clones and is missing some. This table has approximately 77,000 clones, 85% appearing once. This chain links TRBV7-2 with TRBJ1-5; TRBD1 agrees at 7 bases. The sequenced sample was peripheral blood. This receptor was obtained from a man in his fifties or sixties with COVID-19, enrolled during active disease. The CDR3 loop is CASSFQDRRQPQHF. The CDR3 DNA is TGTGCCAGCAGCTTTCAGGACAGGCGTCAGCCCCAGCATTTT.